The 23 T cell receptor beta chains in this list originate from one sample, sequenced in a study of blood T cell repertoires in COVID-19. TCRdb's table, derived via immunoSEQ multiplex PCR, lists solely in-frame clones and lacks some. The sample gives over 90,000 clones, around 88% of which show up once; about 3% is in the top ten. Material: peripheral blood. The receptors were sampled from a human donor in a cohort sampled during active COVID-19.

The rearrangement uses TRBV10-3 and TRBJ1-1, with 8 nucleotides matching TRBD1. CDR3 length: 12 residues. Germline V CDR1 and CDR2: ENHRY, SYGVKD. The trim removed 6 bases at V and 5 bases at J, leaving 2 bases unmatched. CDR3 amino acids: CAIRGQATEAFF. DNA of the CDR3: TGTGCCATCAGGGGACAGGCGACTGAAGCTTTCTTT.

V gene TRBV4-2 combines with J gene TRBJ2-1, with 12 bases aligning to TRBD2. V lost 7 bases and J lost 6; bases outside the gene matches: 7. The CDR3 consists of 15 residues. Germline V lookup: CDR1 LGHNA, CDR2 YNFKEQ. The CDR3 spells CASTGLAGTPNEQFF. CDR3 nucleotides: TGTGCCAGCACCGGACTAGCGGGGACCCCCAATGAGCAGTTCTTC.

This clone was seen a few times. The J gene is TRBJ2-1, the V gene TRBV23-1; D is possibly TRBD1 (6 bases). TRBV23-1 is sorted into the ORF group, with uncertain function. This CDR3 spans 13 amino acids. Trimming pared 7 bases from V and 5 bases from J, leaving 12 bases between. Here the CDR3 DNA reads TGCGCCAGCACAGGACAGCCTGACAATGAGCAGTTCTTC. Its protein is CASTGQPDNEQFF.

V gene TRBV28 combines with J gene TRBJ1-2; a possible D gene is TRBD1 (5 bases). CDR3 length equals 15 residues. V was trimmed by 6 bases and J by 3 bases, leaving 17 bases between them. Germline CDR1 MDHEN, CDR2 SYDVKM. The CDR3 here is CASRLRGDLYYGYTF. CDR3 bases: TGTGCCAGCAGGCTCCGGGGGGACCTCTACTATGGCTACACCTTC.

The CDR3 is CALQRELEDYGYTF. CDR3 sequence (DNA): TGTGCCCTACAACGGGAGCTCGAGGACTATGGCTACACCTTC. The rearrangement joins TRBV30 to TRBJ1-2; D remains ambiguous. The CDR3 is 14 amino acids. The germline CDR1 and CDR2 sequences are GTSNPN and SVGIG (reference sequence). V was shortened by 8 bases and J by 3 bases, with 19 bases between the two germline ends.

This clone was counted a few times. The V call is TRBV5-4, the J call TRBJ1-2; 7 bases line up with TRBD1. V lost 9 bases, J lost 5 bases, and 10 bases stayed unmatched. This CDR3 is built from 13 residues. From germline, CDR1 is SGHNT and CDR2 YYREEE (reference sequence). CDR3 coding DNA: TGTGCCACCAAACAAGGGGGCGGGTATGGCTACACCTTC. The encoded protein is CATKQGGGYGYTF.

This chain joins TRBV7-2 and TRBJ2-7; tentatively, D is TRBD1 (6 bases). Germline V CDR1 and CDR2: SGHTA, FQGNSA. CDR3 size: 13 residues. Trimming took 1 base from V and 7 from J, leaving 11 bases between them. CDR3 sequence reads: CASSLVSDREQYF. DNA for the CDR3: TGTGCCAGCAGCTTAGTGAGCGACAGGGAGCAGTACTTC.

The chain uses TRBV28 and TRBJ1-2, with TRBD1 as a possible D gene (6 bases). CDR3 length equals 15 residues. The germline V gene has CDR1 MDHEN and CDR2 SYDVKM. Between the trimmed V and J ends, which lost 4 bases and 4 bases, there was a span of 16 bases. The CDR3 region has the DNA TGTGCCAGCAGTTCCCTGGGCGGGGGCTTCTATGGCTACACCTTC. Its protein product is CASSSLGGGFYGYTF.

The chain carries TRBV5-1 and TRBJ2-1; TRBD2 matches 10 bases. CDR1 is SGHRS, CDR2 YFSETQ, per germline. This CDR3 has 16 amino acids. V lost 0 bases and J lost 7; bases outside the gene matches: 7. CDR3 bases: TGCGCCAGCAGCTTGGTCCCAGCGGGAGGGGTTAATGAGCAGTTCTTC. Protein sequence: CASSLVPAGGVNEQFF.

The genes are TRBV21-1 and TRBJ2-3; no check of the table's D call, TRBD1, against the DNA was made. TRBV21-1 is tagged as a pseudogene. The CDR3 contains 15 residues. For the CDR3, the DNA is TGTGCCAGCAGCCCCCGGGACAGGGAGGCAGATACGCAGTATTTT. This translates into CASSPRDREADTQYF.

V usage is TRBV2 and J usage is TRBJ2-1, with 7 bases aligning to TRBD2. The CDR3 spans 14 residues. J lost 3 bases, V lost 3 bases, and 2 bases had no gene match. Germline V gene data show CDR1 as SNHLY and CDR2 as FYNNEI. CDR3 DNA sequence: TGTGCCAGCAGTGAGACTAGCCTCTACAATGAGCAGTTCTTC. Encoded protein: CASSETSLYNEQFF. The full variable domain, in which reference TRBV2 and TRBJ2-1 provide the parts outside the CDR3, is EPEVTQTPSHQVTQMGQEVILRCVPISNHLYFYWYRQILGQKVEFLVSFYNNEISEKSEIFDDQFSVERPDGSNFTLKIRSTKLEDSAMYFCASSETSLYNEQFFGPGTRLTVL.

The rearrangement joins TRBV5-3 to TRBJ1-1; the D gene is possibly TRBD1 (5 bases). TRBV5-3 is labeled an ORF, and its function is uncertain. With 0 bases removed from V and 4 bases from J, the gap between germline ends came to 13 bases. There are 15 residues in the CDR3. CDR3 sequence (DNA): TGTGCCAGAAGCTTGGCGCCGGGGGGTATCACTGAAGCTTTCTTT. It codes for CARSLAPGGITEAFF.

V and J are TRBV15 and TRBJ2-1; D might be TRBD2 (6 bases). V was cut by 0 bases and J by 8 bases, with 14 bases left in between. The germline gives CDR1 LNHNV, CDR2 YYDKDF (reference sequence). This CDR3 is 15 amino acids long. Written as DNA, the CDR3 is TGTGCCACCAGCAGAGATCGGGAGATCAGGGATGAGCAGTTCTTC. This codes for CATSRDREIRDEQFF.

Concerning this clone: Other DNA sequences from this sample encode an identical CDR3 as well. This rearrangement joins TRBV6-5 to TRBJ1-1; D gene ambiguous. The length of the CDR3 is 13 residues. Deletions cut 0 bases from V and 1 base from J, with 3 bases between. Germline CDR1 MNHEY, CDR2 SVGAGI. The CDR3 region is CASSYSQNTEAFF. The CDR3 DNA reads TGTGCCAGCAGTTACTCACAGAACACTGAAGCTTTCTTT.

The J gene is TRBJ1-2, the V gene TRBV28; TRBD1 matches 7 bases. CDR1 is MDHEN, CDR2 SYDVKM, per germline. V shed 10 bases, J shed 12 bases, and the junction held 14 bases outside the gene matches. The CDR3 runs 12 residues. CDR3: CATRMLQGFDTF. CDR3 coding DNA: TGTGCCACCAGAATGCTACAGGGGTTTGACACCTTC.

V and J are TRBV29-1 and TRBJ1-2; no firm D call. V was pared by 5 bases and J by 1 base, with 11 bases between. Germline CDR1 and CDR2: SQVTM and ANQGSEA. The CDR3 consists of 13 residues. DNA for the CDR3: TGCAGCGTTTCGAGAGATCTTAACTATGGCTACACCTTC. It yields the protein CSVSRDLNYGYTF. Based on the CDR3 plus reference TRBV29-1 and TRBJ1-2, the full variable domain is SAVISQKPSRDICQRGTSLTIQCQVDSQVTMMFWYRQQPGQSLTLIATANQGSEATYESGFVIDKFPISRPNLTFSTLTVSNMSPEDSSIYLCSVSRDLNYGYTFGSGTRLTVV.

This clone came up once. This chain connects TRBV5-4 to TRBJ1-2, with 7 bases that match TRBD1. V lost 5 bases and J lost 2; bases outside the gene matches: 6. In germline, CDR1 is SGHNT, CDR2 YYREEE (reference sequence). The CDR3 extends over 14 amino acids. CDR3 sequence: CASRRAGGNYGYTF. The CDR3 nucleotides are TGTGCCAGCAGACGAGCAGGGGGAAACTATGGCTACACCTTC.

The CDR3 DNA is TGTGCCACCGCCTTCGGGACAGGGGGCAAAGAGACCCAGTACTTC. It specifies CATAFGTGGKETQYF. The chain links TRBV27 to TRBJ2-5, with 12 bases identical to TRBD1. Per germline, CDR1 MNHEY and CDR2 SMNVEV (reference sequence). The CDR3 has 15 amino acids. With 10 bases clipped from V and 3 bases from J, the junction kept 9 bases outside the gene matches.

The chain has TRBV11-2 and TRBJ1-2; TRBD1 agrees at 10 bases. This CDR3 is 16 amino acids long. The germline CDR1 and CDR2 sequences are SGHAT and FQNNGV. Losses at the gene ends were 1 base for V and 7 bases for J; bases not matched to a gene: 9. CDR3 DNA sequence: TGTGCCAGCAGCTTAGGAGGGACAGGGGAAGTTGGTGGCTACACCTTC. This encodes CASSLGGTGEVGGYTF. Filled out from reference TRBV11-2 and TRBJ1-2, the complete variable domain reads EAGVAQSPRYKIIEKRQSVAFWCNPISGHATLYWYQQILGQGPKLLIQFQNNGVVDDSQLPKDRFSAERLKGVDSTLKIQPAKLEDSAVYLCASSLGGTGEVGGYTFGSGTRLTVV.

The J gene is TRBJ2-7, the V gene TRBV20-1; 7 nucleotides match TRBD2. J lost 6 bases, V lost 3 bases, and 8 bases had no gene match. The CDR3 spans 13 residues. CDR1 is DFQATT, CDR2 SNEGSKA, per germline (reference sequence). CDR3 bases: TGCAGTGCTAGTGGGAGACCGGGGGGCGAGCAGTACTTC. It specifies CSASGRPGGEQYF.

The rearrangement uses TRBV7-9 and TRBJ2-3; D is ambiguous. Germline lookup yields CDR1 SEHNR and CDR2 FQNEAQ (reference sequence). The CDR3 loop spans 13 amino acids. Trimming removed 3 bases from V and 2 bases from J, with 6 bases in between. CDR3: CASSLADTDTQYF. The CDR3 bases are TGTGCCAGCAGCTTGGCGGACACAGATACGCAGTATTTT.

This clone was detected once. The chain employs TRBV5-5 and TRBJ2-7; 9 bases line up with TRBD1. The CDR3 is 15 amino acids. The J segment lost 3 bases and the V segment lost 0 bases, leaving 4 bases of the junction unmatched. Germline V gene sequence: CDR1 SGHKS, CDR2 YYEKEE (reference sequence). The CDR3 DNA sequence: TGTGCCAGCAGCTTGGACGGACAGGGGTTCTACGAGCAGTACTTC. Its translation: CASSLDGQGFYEQYF.

The V gene is TRBV11-2, the J gene TRBJ2-7; TRBD1 aligns across 9 bases. The V segment lost 5 bases and the J segment 2 bases; nucleotides outside the gene matches: 10. Germline V gene data show CDR1 as SGHAT and CDR2 as FQNNGV. This CDR3 spans 16 amino acids. The CDR3 region has the DNA TGTGCCAGCAGCCCCATACAGCGACAGGGGGCCTACGAGCAGTACTTC. Residues: CASSPIQRQGAYEQYF.